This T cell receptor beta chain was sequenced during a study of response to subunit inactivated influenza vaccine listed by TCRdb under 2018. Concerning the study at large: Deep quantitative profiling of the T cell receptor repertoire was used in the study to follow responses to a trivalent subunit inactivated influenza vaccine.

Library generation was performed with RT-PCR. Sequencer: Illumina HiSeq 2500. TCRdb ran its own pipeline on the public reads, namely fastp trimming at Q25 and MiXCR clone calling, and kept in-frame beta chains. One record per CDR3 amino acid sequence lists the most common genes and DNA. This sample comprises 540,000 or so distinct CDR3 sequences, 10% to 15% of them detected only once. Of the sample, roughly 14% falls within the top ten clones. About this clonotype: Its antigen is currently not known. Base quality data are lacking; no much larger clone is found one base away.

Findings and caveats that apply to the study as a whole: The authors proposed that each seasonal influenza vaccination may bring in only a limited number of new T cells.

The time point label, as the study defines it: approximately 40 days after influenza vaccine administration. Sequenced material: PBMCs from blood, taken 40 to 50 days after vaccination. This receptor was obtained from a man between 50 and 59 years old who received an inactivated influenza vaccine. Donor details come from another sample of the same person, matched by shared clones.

The CDR3 corresponds to CASSWVLTDADTQYF. The nucleotide sequence is given as TGTGCCAGCAGCTGGGTTTTGACCGATGCAGATACGCAGTATTTT. This chain is built from TRBV5-5 and TRBJ2-3, with the D gene call left open. V is clipped by 3 bases and J by 4 bases, and the sequence between their germline boundaries is 15 bases long. The CDR3 spans 15 residues, from the cysteine through the phenylalanine. The CDR3 DNA has 45 bases and is translated from base 1. CDR1 is given as SGHKS and CDR2 as YYEKEE, both from the germline V gene (reference sequence).